This T cell receptor beta chain was retrieved from a study of blood T cells in healthy people across ages. Together with a sample-barcoded 5' primer, a J-beta primer mix was included in a second PCR lasting roughly 6 to 12 cycles. One entry per CDR3 protein results from TCRdb running MiXCR on the 5' RACE reads. The sample has about 1.6 million distinct CDR3 sequences, about 31% seen once. Deletions cut 4 bases from V and 5 bases from J, with 23 bases between. This CDR3 has 17 residues. CDR1 and CDR2 from the germline V gene are SGHRS and YFSETQ. The study drew donors from healthy Caucasian individuals in Russia aged about 6 to 90. Study results and caveats: A strong correlation was seen between TCR beta diversity and naive T cell percentage.

With respect to this clonotype: Its cognate antigen is unknown.

The J gene is TRBJ2-3, the V gene TRBV5-1; tentatively, D is TRBD1 or TRBD2 (5 bases each). Sample: blood. The receptor was derived from a woman between 25 and 40 years old in good health. CDR3 loop: CASSPAPIGTQIDTQYF. The CDR3, as DNA: TGCGCCAGCAGCCCCGCACCCATTGGGACCCAAATAGATACGCAGTATTTT.